This T cell receptor beta chain derives from a study of blood T cell repertoires in COVID-19. Study in general: COVID-19 samples collected from the United States, Italy and Spain covered acute and convalescent phases. T cells, B-cell-depleted T cells, or PBMCs provided the cDNA or gDNA that served as material.

This CDR3 has 14 residues. J lost 4 bases, V lost 6 bases, and 5 bases had no gene match. Per germline, CDR1 MNHNY and CDR2 SVGAGI (reference sequence). Authors' data handling: Amplification with reference gene primers provided the estimates of nucleated cell counts. The repertoire was sequenced with immunoSEQ multiplex PCR; TCRdb's copy has only in-frame clones and lacks some. Clone size and the V and J calls come from that table; the DNA yielded D and trimming. Counted here are tens of thousands of clones, approximately 70% occurring once; the ten biggest clones make up roughly two thirds. This receptor was taken from an elderly man with acute or convalescent COVID-19. The specimen sequenced was peripheral blood. The chain combines TRBV6-6 with TRBJ2-2; 7 bases align to TRBD1. CDR3 sequence reads: CASRDRVGTGELFF. In DNA, the CDR3 is TGTGCCAGCAGAGACAGGGTGGGCACCGGGGAGCTGTTTTTT.